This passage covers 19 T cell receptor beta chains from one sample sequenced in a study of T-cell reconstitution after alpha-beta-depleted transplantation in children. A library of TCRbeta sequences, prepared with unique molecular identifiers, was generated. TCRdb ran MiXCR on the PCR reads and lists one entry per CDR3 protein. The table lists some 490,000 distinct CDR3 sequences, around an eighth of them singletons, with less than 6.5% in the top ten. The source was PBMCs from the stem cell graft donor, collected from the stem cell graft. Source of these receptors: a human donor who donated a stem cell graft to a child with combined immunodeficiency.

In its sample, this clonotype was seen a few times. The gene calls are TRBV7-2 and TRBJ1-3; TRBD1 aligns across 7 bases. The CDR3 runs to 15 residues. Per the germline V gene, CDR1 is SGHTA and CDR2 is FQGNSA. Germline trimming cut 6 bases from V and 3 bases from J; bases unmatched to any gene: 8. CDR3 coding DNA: TGTGCCAGCAGTTCTCGGACAGGATTTGGAAACACCATATATTTT. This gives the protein CASSSRTGFGNTIYF. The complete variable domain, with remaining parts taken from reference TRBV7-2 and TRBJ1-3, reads GAGVSQSPSNKVTEKGKDVELRCDPISGHTALYWYRQSLGQGLEFLIYFQGNSAPDKSGLPSDRFSAERTGGSVSTLTIQRTQQEDSAVYLCASSSRTGFGNTIYFGEGSWLTVV.

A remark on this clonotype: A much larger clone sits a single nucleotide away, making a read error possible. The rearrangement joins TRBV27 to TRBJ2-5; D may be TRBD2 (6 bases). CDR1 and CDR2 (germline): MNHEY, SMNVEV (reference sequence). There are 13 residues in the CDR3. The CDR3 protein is CASSWDLQDTQYF. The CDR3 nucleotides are TGTGCCAGCAGTTGGGACTTACAAGATACCCAGTACTTC.

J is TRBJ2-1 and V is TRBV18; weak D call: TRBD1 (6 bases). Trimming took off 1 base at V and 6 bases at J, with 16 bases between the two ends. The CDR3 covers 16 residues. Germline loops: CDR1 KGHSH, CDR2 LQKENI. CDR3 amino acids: CASSPLQGFWSNEQFF. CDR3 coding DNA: TGTGCCAGCTCACCACTCCAGGGGTTCTGGAGCAATGAGCAGTTCTTC. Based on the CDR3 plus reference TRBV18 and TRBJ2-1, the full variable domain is NAGVMQNPRHLVRRRGQEARLRCSPMKGHSHVYWYRQLPEEGLKFMVYLQKENIIDESGMPKERFSAEFPKEGPSILRIQQVVRGDSAAYFCASSPLQGFWSNEQFFGPGTRLTVL.

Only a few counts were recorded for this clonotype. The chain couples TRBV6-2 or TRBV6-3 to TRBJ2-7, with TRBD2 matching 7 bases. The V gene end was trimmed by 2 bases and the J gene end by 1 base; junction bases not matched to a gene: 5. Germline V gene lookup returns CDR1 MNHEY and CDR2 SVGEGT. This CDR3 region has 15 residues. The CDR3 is CASSYGTTASYEQYF. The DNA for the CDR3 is TGTGCCAGCAGTTACGGGACTACCGCATCCTACGAGCAGTACTTC.

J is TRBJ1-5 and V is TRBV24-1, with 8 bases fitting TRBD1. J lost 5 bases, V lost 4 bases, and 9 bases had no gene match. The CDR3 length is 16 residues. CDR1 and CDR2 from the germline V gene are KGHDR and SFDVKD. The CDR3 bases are TGTGCCACCAGTGACTCCGACAGGGGAGGGGATCAGCCCCAGCATTTT. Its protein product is CATSDSDRGGDQPQHF.

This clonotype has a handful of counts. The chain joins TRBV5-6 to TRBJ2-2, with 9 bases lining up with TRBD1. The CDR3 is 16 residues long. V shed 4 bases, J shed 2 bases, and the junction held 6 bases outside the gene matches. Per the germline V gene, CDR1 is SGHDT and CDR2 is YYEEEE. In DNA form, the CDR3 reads TGTGCCAGCAGCCCTGGGACAGGGTTAAACACCGGGGAGCTGTTTTTT. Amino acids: CASSPGTGLNTGELFF.

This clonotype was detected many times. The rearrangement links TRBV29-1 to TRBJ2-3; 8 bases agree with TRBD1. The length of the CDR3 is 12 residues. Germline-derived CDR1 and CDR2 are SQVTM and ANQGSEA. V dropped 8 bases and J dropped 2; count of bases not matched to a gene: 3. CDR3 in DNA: TGCAGCTCGGACAGGGCCACAGATACGCAGTATTTT. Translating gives CSSDRATDTQYF.

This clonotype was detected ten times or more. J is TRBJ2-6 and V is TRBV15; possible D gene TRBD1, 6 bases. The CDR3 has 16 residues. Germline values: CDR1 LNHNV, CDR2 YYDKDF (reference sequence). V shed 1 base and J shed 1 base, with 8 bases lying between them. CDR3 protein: CATSRGTGSGANVLTF. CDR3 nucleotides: TGTGCCACCAGCAGAGGTACAGGGTCTGGGGCCAACGTCCTGACTTTC.

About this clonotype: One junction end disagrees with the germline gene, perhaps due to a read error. The chain's CDR3 is CAISVAHANSGYTF. CDR3 in DNA: TGTGCCATCAGCGTCGCACACGCTAACTCTGGCTACACCTTC. The chain is built from TRBV10-3 and TRBJ1-2; no reliable D call. Germline loops: CDR1 ENHRY, CDR2 SYGVKD. The CDR3 has 14 residues.

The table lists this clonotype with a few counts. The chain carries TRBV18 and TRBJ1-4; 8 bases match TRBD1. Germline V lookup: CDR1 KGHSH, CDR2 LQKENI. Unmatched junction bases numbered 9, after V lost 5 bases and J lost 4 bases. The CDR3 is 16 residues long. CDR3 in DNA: TGTGCCAGCTCAAGATCAGGGGGCGCCGGTAATGAAAAACTGTTTTTT. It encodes CASSRSGGAGNEKLFF.

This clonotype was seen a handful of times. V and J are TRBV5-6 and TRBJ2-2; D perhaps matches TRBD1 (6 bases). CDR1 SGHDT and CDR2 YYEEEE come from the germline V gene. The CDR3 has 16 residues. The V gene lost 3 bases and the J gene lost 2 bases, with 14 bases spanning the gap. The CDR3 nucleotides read TGTGCCAGCAGCTACCTCACCGGGACAAACACCGGGGAGCTGTTTTTT. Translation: CASSYLTGTNTGELFF.

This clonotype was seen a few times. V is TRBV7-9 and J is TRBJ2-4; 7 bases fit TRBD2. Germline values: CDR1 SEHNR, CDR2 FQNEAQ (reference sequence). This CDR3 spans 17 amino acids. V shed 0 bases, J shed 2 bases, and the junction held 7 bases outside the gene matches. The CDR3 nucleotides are TGTGCCAGCAGCTTAGCGCGAGTCGGGAGGACCAAAAACATTCAGTACTTC. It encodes CASSLARVGRTKNIQYF. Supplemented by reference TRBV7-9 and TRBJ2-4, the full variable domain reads DTGVSQNPRHKITKRGQNVTFRCDPISEHNRLYWYRQTLGQGPEFLTYFQNEAQLEKSRLLSDRFSAERPKGSFSTLEIQRTEQGDSAMYLCASSLARVGRTKNIQYFGAGTRLSVL.

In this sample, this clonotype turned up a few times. CDR3 nucleotides: TGCGCCAGCAGCCAAGGAAGTTTAGCTAACTATGGCTACACCTTC. Translation gives CASSQGSLANYGYTF. This chain uses TRBV4-3 with TRBJ1-2; D is unclear. Trimming took off 1 base at V and 0 bases at J, with 9 bases between the two ends. This CDR3 is 15 amino acids long. Germline V CDR1 and CDR2: LGHNA, YSLEER.

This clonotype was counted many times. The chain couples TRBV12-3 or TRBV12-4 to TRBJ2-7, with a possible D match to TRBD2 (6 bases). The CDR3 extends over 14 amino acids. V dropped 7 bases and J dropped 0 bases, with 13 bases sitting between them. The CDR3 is CASTLGLTSYEQYF. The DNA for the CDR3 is TGTGCCAGCACCTTGGGACTGACCTCCTACGAGCAGTACTTC.

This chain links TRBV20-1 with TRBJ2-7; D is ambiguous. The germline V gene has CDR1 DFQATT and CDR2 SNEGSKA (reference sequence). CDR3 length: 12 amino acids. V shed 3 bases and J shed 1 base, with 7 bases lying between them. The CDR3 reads CSASGFSYEQYF. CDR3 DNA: TGCAGTGCTAGCGGGTTTTCCTACGAGCAGTACTTC.

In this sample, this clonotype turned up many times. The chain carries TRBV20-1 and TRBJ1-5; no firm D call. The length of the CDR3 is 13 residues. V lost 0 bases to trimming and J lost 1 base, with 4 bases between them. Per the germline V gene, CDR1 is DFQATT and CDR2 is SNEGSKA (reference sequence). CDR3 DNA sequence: TGCAGTGCTAGAGAGGGAAGCAATCAGCCCCAGCATTTT. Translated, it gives CSAREGSNQPQHF.

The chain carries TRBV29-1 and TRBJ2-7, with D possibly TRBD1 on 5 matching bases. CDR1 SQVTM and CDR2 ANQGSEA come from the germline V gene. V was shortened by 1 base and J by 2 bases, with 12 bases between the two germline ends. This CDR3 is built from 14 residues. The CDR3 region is CSVEGGSNPYEQYF. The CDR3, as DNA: TGCAGCGTTGAAGGGGGCTCGAACCCCTACGAGCAGTACTTC.

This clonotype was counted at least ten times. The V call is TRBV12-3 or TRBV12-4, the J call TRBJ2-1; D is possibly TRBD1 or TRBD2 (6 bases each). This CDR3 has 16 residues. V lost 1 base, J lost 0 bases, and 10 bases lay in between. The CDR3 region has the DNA TGTGCCAGCAGTTTAGTCGGGGGCACCTCCTACAATGAGCAGTTCTTC. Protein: CASSLVGGTSYNEQFF.

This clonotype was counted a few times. CDR3 nucleotides: TGTGCCAGCAGCTTAGATTCCAGTATTGAGCAGTTCTTC. This gives the protein CASSLDSSIEQFF. The chain joins TRBV7-2 to TRBJ2-1; D call uncertain. Looked up from germline, CDR1 is SGHTA and CDR2 is FQGNSA. V lost 1 base and J lost 9, with 10 bases in between. This CDR3 region has 13 residues.